The clone carrying this TCR beta chain appeared a few times. As yet, its antigen is unknown. MiXCR was run by TCRdb on the 5' RACE reads, yielding one entry per CDR3 protein. The sample shows 90,000 to 120,000 distinct CDR3 sequences, over 8.5% of them seen only once. The entry originates in a study of T-cell memory formation after mild COVID-19. Study-level points and caveats: Contracting CD4+ clones sat mainly in CM and EM; CD8+ in EMRA.

V was shortened by 0 bases and J by 0 bases, with 11 bases between the two germline ends. The CDR3 loop spans 16 amino acids. Per germline, CDR1 MGHRA and CDR2 YSYEKL. This sequence was found in a man aged 18 to 29 who had mild COVID-19 (a few samples of this study predate the infection). Cell type and time point are not known. The chain recombines TRBV4-1 with TRBJ1-1; D remains ambiguous. The specimen sequenced was PBMCs or a T cell subset sorted from them (not recorded which). CDR3 bases: TGCGCCAGCAGCCAAGAATCGGCAGGCCTGAACACTGAAGCTTTCTTT. This sequence encodes CASSQESAGLNTEAFF.